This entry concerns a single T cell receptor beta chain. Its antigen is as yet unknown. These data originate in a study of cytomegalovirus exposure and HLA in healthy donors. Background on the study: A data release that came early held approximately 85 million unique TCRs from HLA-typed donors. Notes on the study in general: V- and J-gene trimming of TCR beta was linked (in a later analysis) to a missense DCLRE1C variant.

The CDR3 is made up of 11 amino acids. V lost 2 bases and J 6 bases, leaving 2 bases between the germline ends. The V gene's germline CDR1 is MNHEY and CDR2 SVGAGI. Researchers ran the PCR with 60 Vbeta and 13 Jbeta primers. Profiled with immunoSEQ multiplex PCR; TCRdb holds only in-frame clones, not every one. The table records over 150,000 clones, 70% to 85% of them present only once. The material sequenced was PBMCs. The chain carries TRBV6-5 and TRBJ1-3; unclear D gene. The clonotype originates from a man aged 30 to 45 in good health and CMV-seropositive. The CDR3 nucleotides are TGTGCCAGCAGTTACCTAAACACCATATATTTT. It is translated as CASSYLNTIYF.